One and the same sample provided the 4 T cell receptor beta chains below, sequenced in a study of cytomegalovirus exposure and HLA in healthy donors. With 60 Vbeta and 13 Jbeta primers, the PCR was carried out. TCRdb's table, derived via immunoSEQ multiplex PCR, lists solely in-frame clones and lacks some. The profile shows 90,000 to 130,000 clones, around 80% of them singletons. Material: PBMCs. Receptors originate from a man aged 25-45 years in good health and CMV-seropositive.

This sequence joins TRBV29-1 and TRBJ1-2; 10 bases line up with TRBD1. Germline trimming cut 7 bases from V and 4 bases from J; bases unmatched to any gene: 9. The CDR3 length is 14 residues. Germline V gene sequence: CDR1 SQVTM, CDR2 ANQGSEA. The CDR3 region has the DNA TGCAGCGGCTCCGGGACAGGGGTCGGCTATGGCTACACCTTC. It is translated as CSGSGTGVGYGYTF.

J is TRBJ1-2 and V is TRBV6-1; 9 nucleotides agree with TRBD1. The ends lost 1 base at V and 3 bases at J; junction bases unmatched: 3. This CDR3 has 15 amino acids. The germline gives CDR1 MNHNS, CDR2 SASEGT. Here the CDR3 DNA reads TGTGCCAGCAGTGAAGGGAGGACAGGGGACTATGGCTACACCTTC. It is translated as CASSEGRTGDYGYTF.

V and J are TRBV2 and TRBJ2-7; D remains ambiguous. V was clipped by 4 bases and J by 0 bases, with 4 bases between them. Germline CDR1 and CDR2: SNHLY and FYNNEI. This CDR3 is built from 12 residues. CDR3 sequence reads: CASSGLSYEQYF. CDR3 in DNA: TGTGCCAGCAGTGGGCTCTCCTACGAGCAGTACTTC.

This chain uses TRBV14 with TRBJ2-5; 9 positions agree with TRBD2. This CDR3 has 14 amino acids. CDR1 is SGHDN, CDR2 FVKESK, per germline. Losses at the gene ends were 3 bases for V and 4 bases for J; bases not matched to a gene: 3. The CDR3 protein is CASSHPGLAETQYF. The CDR3 region has the DNA TGTGCCAGCAGCCATCCGGGACTAGCAGAGACCCAGTACTTC.